What follows describes a single TCR beta chain. Its antigen is currently unknown. Use of 60 Vbeta and 13 Jbeta primers characterized the PCR. Assay used: immunoSEQ multiplex PCR; TCRdb lists only in-frame clones, some missing. The sample lists around 200,000 clones, about 85% occurring once. This sample stems from a study of cytomegalovirus exposure and HLA in healthy donors. V was pared by 4 bases and J by 4 bases, with 12 bases of the junction left unmatched. CDR3 length: 16 amino acids. Germline CDR1 and CDR2: MNHEY and SVGAGI. Broader study findings: Diagnosis of cytomegalovirus status made by the classifier reportedly showed high specificity and sensitivity. According to the study, roughly 160 TCR beta chains were cytomegalovirus-associated. Analysis was carried out at a later point, and it linked a missense DCLRE1C variant to TCR beta V- and J-gene trimming.

Sequencing used PBMCs. The source of this sequence is a woman between 45 and 65 years old in good health and CMV-seropositive. The chain couples TRBV6-5 to TRBJ1-1; 7 bases agree with TRBD1. CDR3 coding DNA: TGTGCCAGCAGTTTGAGACAGGGAGGTTTGGGCACTGAAGCTTTCTTT. This gives the protein CASSLRQGGLGTEAFF.